The 22 T cell receptor beta chains presented below share a single source sample, sequenced in a study of CD8+ T cells in alopecia areata. The treatment denotes: oral pan-JAK inhibitor, 5-10 mg twice daily. cDNA reverse transcribed from extracted RNA served as the sequencing template. Assay used: immunoSEQ multiplex PCR; TCRdb lists only in-frame clones, some missing. The data contain around 120,000 clones, 60% to 65% of them singletons. Sequenced material: CD4+ T cells sorted from blood, taken at week 4, from a patient treated with tofacitinib. These receptors all come from a human donor with alopecia areata.

The chain combines TRBV6-5 with TRBJ2-1, with D maybe TRBD2 (5 bases). Trimming left V 5 bases short and J 9 bases short, with 8 bases between. CDR1 and CDR2 from the germline V gene are MNHEY and SVGAGI. The CDR3 has 11 residues. The CDR3 here is CASSQGSEQFF. CDR3 in DNA: TGTGCCAGCAGTCAAGGGAGTGAGCAGTTCTTC.

This sequence joins TRBV30 and TRBJ1-2; perhaps TRBD1 as D (6 bases). Per the germline V gene, CDR1 is GTSNPN and CDR2 is SVGIG (reference sequence). The CDR3 is 18 residues long. V dropped 3 bases and J dropped 4 bases, with 27 bases sitting between them. The chain's CDR3 is CAWSNTDRLRLPGYGYTF. CDR3 bases: TGTGCCTGGAGCAACACTGACAGGCTAAGGCTCCCTGGCTATGGCTACACCTTC.

CDR3 in amino acids: CASSFASAGTDTQYF. The CDR3 nucleotides read TGTGCCAGCAGCTTTGCTAGCGCAGGCACAGATACGCAGTATTTT. The rearrangement links TRBV7-2 to TRBJ2-3, with a tentative D call TRBD2 (6 bases). V lost 3 bases, J lost 1 base, and 11 bases lay in between. This CDR3 is 15 amino acids long. Germline loops: CDR1 SGHTA, CDR2 FQGNSA.

The chain is built from TRBV20-1 and TRBJ2-7; unclear D gene. CDR3 length: 11 residues. V was cut by 5 bases and J by 4 bases, with 9 bases left in between. The germline CDR1 and CDR2 sequences are DFQATT and SNEGSKA (reference sequence). The CDR3: CSAWTEYEQYF. CDR3 DNA sequence: TGCAGTGCTTGGACGGAGTACGAGCAGTACTTC.

The chain is built from TRBV30 and TRBJ2-1; D call uncertain. This CDR3 is 15 amino acids long. Germline CDR1 reads GTSNPN; CDR2 reads SVGIG (reference sequence). The germline V and J ends were trimmed by 0 bases and 0 bases, with 9 bases remaining between them. The CDR3 region has the DNA TGTGCCTGGAGTGTATCCCCGAACTCCTACAATGAGCAGTTCTTC. Translation: CAWSVSPNSYNEQFF.

This chain joins TRBV9 and TRBJ2-1; D is undetermined. This CDR3 has 13 amino acids. Germline values: CDR1 SGDLS, CDR2 YYNGEE. V was clipped by 2 bases and J by 4 bases, with 7 bases between them. This chain's CDR3 is CASSVDGYNEQFF. CDR3 coding DNA: TGTGCCAGCAGCGTCGACGGATACAATGAGCAGTTCTTC.

This chain uses TRBV2 with TRBJ1-1; D is perhaps TRBD1 (5 bases). CDR3 size: 13 residues. Germline V gives CDR1 SNHLY, CDR2 FYNNEI. V lost 7 bases and J 1 base, leaving 10 bases between the germline ends. The chain's CDR3 is CASTNQGNTEAFF. CDR3 sequence (DNA): TGTGCCAGCACTAACCAGGGGAACACTGAAGCTTTCTTT.

The sample holds a few counts of this clone. The chain has TRBV27 and TRBJ1-2; 7 nucleotides line up with TRBD1. The CDR3 is 15 residues long. V lost 3 bases and J lost 4; bases outside the gene matches: 8. Germline V gene data show CDR1 as MNHEY and CDR2 as SMNVEV (reference sequence). As DNA, the CDR3 is TGTGCCAGCAGTTTGTCCGGGACAGCCCCCTATGGCTACACCTTC. It codes for CASSLSGTAPYGYTF.

This chain connects TRBV7-3 to TRBJ2-3; D tentatively reads TRBD1 or TRBD2 (5 bases each). Germline lookup yields CDR1 SGHTA and CDR2 FQGTGA. This CDR3 contains 15 residues. Between the trimmed V and J ends, which lost 2 bases and 0 bases, there was a span of 9 bases. CDR3 loop: CASSLLGDSTDTQYF. CDR3 nucleotides: TGTGCCAGCAGCTTATTAGGGGACAGCACAGATACGCAGTATTTT.

This clone was seen a few times. The gene calls are TRBV27 and TRBJ1-2; tentatively, D is TRBD1 (6 bases). This CDR3 region has 16 residues. Trimming cost V 4 bases and J 4 bases, with 19 bases left between them. CDR1 and CDR2 from the germline V gene are MNHEY and SMNVEV (reference sequence). In DNA, the CDR3 is TGTGCCAGCAGTTCGGGGGGCACAGGGAGGGTCTATGGCTACACCTTC. This codes for CASSSGGTGRVYGYTF.

V and J are TRBV28 and TRBJ1-2; D is unresolved. V was cut by 6 bases and J by 3 bases, with 14 bases left in between. CDR1 is MDHEN, CDR2 SYDVKM, per germline. The CDR3 loop spans 14 amino acids. The CDR3 nucleotides read TGTGCCAGCAGGGCCCCAGGACGGGACTATGGCTACACCTTC. Amino acids: CASRAPGRDYGYTF.

This clone was recorded once. V gene TRBV27 combines with J gene TRBJ1-1; no definite D call. Trimming took 5 bases from V and 3 from J, leaving 13 bases between them. CDR3 length: 14 amino acids. Germline V CDR1 and CDR2: MNHEY, SMNVEV (reference sequence). The CDR3 region is CASSILDGDTEAFF. The CDR3 DNA follows: TGTGCCAGCAGTATACTGGACGGAGACACTGAAGCTTTCTTT.

The V call is TRBV4-3, the J call TRBJ2-7; possibly TRBD1 or TRBD2 for D (6 bases each). Trimming shortened V by 4 bases and J by 1 base, and 14 bases separated the two germline ends. CDR3 size: 15 residues. CDR1 and CDR2 (germline): LGHNA, YSLEER. CDR3 in DNA: TGCGCCAGCAGCCCTGATCTAGGGGGGTCCTACGAGCAGTACTTC. It yields the protein CASSPDLGGSYEQYF.

The chain employs TRBV5-1 and TRBJ2-7; D not resolved. V lost 1 base and J lost 3, with 17 bases in between. This CDR3 spans 16 amino acids. CDR1 SGHRS and CDR2 YFSETQ come from the germline V gene. DNA for the CDR3: TGCGCCAGCAGCTTGCCTGAAGGGAAGGGAATCTACGAGCAGTACTTC. Residues: CASSLPEGKGIYEQYF.

The chain has TRBV5-1 and TRBJ2-5; D ambiguous. Trimming left V 0 bases short and J 4 bases short, with 10 bases between. CDR1 is SGHRS and CDR2 is YFSETQ in the germline V gene. This CDR3 spans 14 amino acids. The CDR3 region has the DNA TGCGCCAGCAGCTTGGCCGCTACGGCAGAGACCCAGTACTTC. As protein: CASSLAATAETQYF. The full variable domain, in which reference TRBV5-1 and TRBJ2-5 provide the parts outside the CDR3, is KAGVTQTPRYLIKTRGQQVTLSCSPISGHRSVSWYQQTPGQGLQFLFEYFSETQRNKGNFPGRFSGRQFSNSRSEMNVSTLELGDSALYLCASSLAATAETQYFGPGTRLLVL.

This clone was found a few times. The chain employs TRBV6-5 and TRBJ2-1; 10 positions agree with TRBD2. Germline-derived CDR1 and CDR2 are MNHEY and SVGAGI. Unmatched junction bases numbered 6, after V lost 7 bases and J lost 12 bases. This CDR3 spans 12 amino acids. DNA for the CDR3: TGTGCCAGCATTTGGAGCGGGAGGGGGCAGTTCTTC. Its protein is CASIWSGRGQFF.

The V and J genes are TRBV4-2 and TRBJ1-1, with 7 bases lining up with TRBD1. The trim removed 2 bases at V and 8 bases at J, leaving 5 bases unmatched. Germline loops: CDR1 LGHNA, CDR2 YNFKEQ. This CDR3 region has 13 residues. CDR3 sequence (DNA): TGTGCCAGCAGCCAATCAAGGGACAGCGAAGCTTTCTTT. Protein sequence: CASSQSRDSEAFF.

The rearrangement joins TRBV7-2 to TRBJ1-5; D gene unclear. V was shortened by 0 bases and J by 6 bases, with 3 bases between the two germline ends. This CDR3 is 12 amino acids long. Germline V gene lookup returns CDR1 SGHTA and CDR2 FQGNSA. The CDR3 DNA reads as TGTGCCAGCAGCTTAGCAGGTCAGCCCCAGCATTTT. Its translation: CASSLAGQPQHF.

The chain carries TRBV2 and TRBJ1-5; 11 bases agree with TRBD1. Germline values: CDR1 SNHLY, CDR2 FYNNEI. Trimming at V came to 7 bases and at J to 1 base, leaving 6 bases not matched to a gene. The CDR3 sequence is 16 residues long. CDR3 protein: CASTLGQGASNQPQHF. The CDR3 DNA reads as TGTGCCAGCACGCTCGGACAGGGGGCGAGCAATCAGCCCCAGCATTTT.

CDR3 amino acids: CSVEGHRNYGYTF. In DNA, the CDR3 is TGCAGCGTTGAAGGTCACAGGAACTATGGCTACACCTTC. This sequence joins TRBV29-1 and TRBJ1-2; a weak D match, TRBD1 (5 bases). With 1 base removed from V and 2 bases from J, the gap between germline ends came to 8 bases. This CDR3 comprises 13 residues. Germline values: CDR1 SQVTM, CDR2 ANQGSEA.

The chain has TRBV29-1 and TRBJ1-1; D is undetermined. This CDR3 spans 14 amino acids. V shed 6 bases and J shed 1 base, with 15 bases lying between them. From germline, CDR1 is SQVTM and CDR2 ANQGSEA. CDR3 sequence reads: CSVASLDRNTEAFF. In DNA, the CDR3 is TGCAGCGTCGCTAGCCTGGATAGGAACACTGAAGCTTTCTTT.

This clone was observed a few times. Here the CDR3 reads CASSLGSTGNNEQFF. In DNA form, the CDR3 reads TGCGCCAGCAGCTTGGGGTCGACAGGGAATAATGAGCAGTTCTTC. This chain connects TRBV5-1 to TRBJ2-1; 7 bases fit TRBD1. J was trimmed by 7 bases and V by 0 bases; bases with no gene match: 7. CDR1 is SGHRS, CDR2 YFSETQ, per germline. The CDR3 runs to 15 residues.